A single sample gave rise to the 21 T cell receptor beta chains below, sequenced in a study of blood T cell repertoires in COVID-19. Here immunoSEQ multiplex PCR was the method, and the copy in TCRdb shows in-frame clones only, minus some. There are about 140,000 clones in the sample; around 81% occur only once, and approximately 9.1% lies in the top ten. The sample taken for sequencing was peripheral blood. The receptors here all came from a woman aged 55-69 years with active or convalescent COVID-19.

The V gene is TRBV4-2, the J gene TRBJ2-5; 9 nucleotides line up with TRBD1. The V and J ends lost 4 bases and 5 bases, in that order; junction bases with no gene match: 2. CDR1 and CDR2 (germline): LGHNA, YNFKEQ. The CDR3 is 13 amino acids. CDR3 amino acids: CASSRGQGETQYF. The DNA of the CDR3 is TGTGCCAGCAGCCGTGGACAGGGGGAGACCCAGTACTTC.

The J gene is TRBJ1-2, the V gene TRBV25-1; a possible D gene is TRBD1 (6 bases). Trimming removed 8 bases from V and 5 bases from J, with 6 bases in between. The CDR3 runs 10 residues. Germline-derived CDR1 and CDR2 are MGHDK and SYGVNS. In nucleotides, the CDR3 is TGTGCCAGCCAGGGGTATGGCTACACCTTC. Translation gives CASQGYGYTF.

This clone appeared a few times. The gene calls are TRBV4-1 and TRBJ2-1, with 8 positions matching TRBD2. Trimming at V came to 1 base and at J to 5 bases, leaving 10 bases not matched to a gene. Looked up from germline, CDR1 is MGHRA and CDR2 is YSYEKL. The CDR3 has 17 residues. Written as DNA, the CDR3 is TGCGCCAGCAGCCAAGTGGCGGGGGGTTACGGGAACAATGAGCAGTTCTTC. Translated: CASSQVAGGYGNNEQFF.

The rearrangement joins TRBV10-1 to TRBJ2-7; 8 bases fit TRBD1. Per the germline V gene, CDR1 is WNHNN and CDR2 is SYGVQD (reference sequence). The J segment lost 3 bases and the V segment lost 2 bases, leaving 12 bases of the junction unmatched. The CDR3 is 17 amino acids. The CDR3 is CASSEAGPDREDYEQYF. For the CDR3, the DNA is TGCGCCAGCAGTGAGGCAGGCCCGGACAGGGAGGACTACGAGCAGTACTTC.

The gene calls are TRBV30 and TRBJ2-2; 7 bases align to TRBD1. V gave up 3 bases and J gave up 4 bases; unmatched junction bases: 5. Germline V gives CDR1 GTSNPN, CDR2 SVGIG (reference sequence). The CDR3 is made up of 14 amino acids. CDR3 in amino acids: CAWSRQGPTGELFF. The CDR3 DNA is TGTGCCTGGAGCAGACAGGGCCCCACCGGGGAGCTGTTTTTT.

This clone was picked up a small number of times. This chain joins TRBV28 and TRBJ1-6, with D hard to call. From germline, CDR1 is MDHEN and CDR2 SYDVKM. V was cut by 6 bases and J by 1 base, with 13 bases left in between. CDR3 size: 16 residues. In DNA form, the CDR3 reads TGTGCCAGCAGCTTCCGCTCGGGGTCCTATAATTCACCCCTCCACTTT. Residues: CASSFRSGSYNSPLHF.

The chain couples TRBV2 to TRBJ1-1; D gene uncertain. Trimming removed 6 bases at V and 2 bases at J, with 16 bases between. Germline V lookup: CDR1 SNHLY, CDR2 FYNNEI. This CDR3 is 15 amino acids long. The CDR3 reads CASSRDGGGNTEAFF. CDR3 sequence (DNA): TGTGCCAGCAGCCGTGATGGTGGAGGAAACACTGAAGCTTTCTTT. Combining the CDR3 with reference TRBV2 and TRBJ1-1 gives the whole variable domain EPEVTQTPSHQVTQMGQEVILRCVPISNHLYFYWYRQILGQKVEFLVSFYNNEISEKSEIFDDQFSVERPDGSNFTLKIRSTKLEDSAMYFCASSRDGGGNTEAFFGQGTRLTVV.

This clone showed up just once. The chain carries TRBV19 and TRBJ2-6, with D tentatively TRBD1 (6 bases). The germline gives CDR1 LNHDA, CDR2 SQIVND (reference sequence). Trimming stripped 2 bases from V and 8 bases from J, with 16 bases between. The CDR3 totals 16 residues. Written as DNA, the CDR3 is TGTGCCAGTAGTATACCGGACAGTAGGAAGACCAACGTCCTGACTTTC. It is translated as CASSIPDSRKTNVLTF.

The V call is TRBV11-2, the J call TRBJ2-3; D is ambiguous. The CDR3 extends over 15 amino acids. Germline-derived CDR1 and CDR2 are SGHAT and FQNNGV. Trimming left V 2 bases short and J 2 bases short, with 11 bases between. As DNA, the CDR3 is TGTGCCAGCAGCTTATTGCGATTTTCCACAGATACGCAGTATTTT. This codes for CASSLLRFSTDTQYF.

The chain has TRBV6-2 or TRBV6-3 and TRBJ2-1; 8 positions match TRBD2. CDR1 MNHEY and CDR2 SVGEGT come from the germline V gene. The V gene end was trimmed by 3 bases and the J gene end by 9 bases; junction bases not matched to a gene: 10. This CDR3 comprises 15 residues. The CDR3 sequence: CASSYYGRAEGEQFF. For the CDR3, the DNA is TGTGCCAGCAGTTATTACGGGAGGGCCGAGGGTGAGCAGTTCTTC.

The V call is TRBV7-2, the J call TRBJ1-1, with 8 bases lining up with TRBD1. The CDR3 spans 15 residues. CDR1 SGHTA and CDR2 FQGNSA come from the germline V gene. V trimming: 3 bases; J trimming: 7 bases; junction bases outside the gene matches: 10. The CDR3 bases are TGTGCCAGCAGCTTCGCGACAGGGGCAAGGGGTGAAGCTTTCTTT. Amino acid sequence: CASSFATGARGEAFF.

CDR3 DNA sequence: TGTGCCAGCAGCCATGCAGGGTCCCCCCACGAGCAGTACTTC. It is translated as CASSHAGSPHEQYF. V gene TRBV11-2 combines with J gene TRBJ2-7; perhaps TRBD1 as D (5 bases). V dropped 5 bases and J dropped 5 bases, with 16 bases sitting between them. CDR1 SGHAT and CDR2 FQNNGV come from the germline V gene. There are 14 residues in the CDR3.

The chain links TRBV24-1 to TRBJ2-1, with TRBD1 as a possible D gene (6 bases). Germline V lookup: CDR1 KGHDR, CDR2 SFDVKD. The V and J ends lost 4 bases and 8 bases respectively, with 20 bases between them. The CDR3 runs 16 residues. This CDR3 is CATSDRGTGRGDEQFF. CDR3 DNA: TGTGCCACCAGTGACCGGGGAACAGGGAGAGGTGATGAGCAGTTCTTC.

The chain employs TRBV12-5 and TRBJ2-3, with D possibly being TRBD1 (5 bases). Trimming took off 6 bases at V and 1 base at J, with 23 bases between the two ends. This CDR3 comprises 18 residues. Germline CDR1 LGHNT, CDR2 FRNRAP. The CDR3 nucleotides read TGTGCTAGTGGCTCACAAAGGGGCTCTACACCCCGCACAGATACGCAGTATTTT. Residues: CASGSQRGSTPRTDTQYF. Variable domain in full (rest from reference TRBV12-5 and TRBJ2-3): DARVTQTPRHKVTEMGQEVTMRCQPILGHNTVFWYRQTMMQGLELLAYFRNRAPLDDSGMPKDRFSAEMPDATLATLKIQPSEPRDSAVYFCASGSQRGSTPRTDTQYFGPGTRLTVL.

The V call is TRBV5-4, the J call TRBJ2-1; TRBD2 matches 14 bases. The V gene end was trimmed by 4 bases and the J gene end by 1 base; junction bases not matched to a gene: 1. Germline CDR1 is SGHNT and CDR2 is YYREEE (reference sequence). The CDR3 runs 16 residues. CDR3 in amino acids: CASSRLAGGSYNEQFF. CDR3 bases: TGTGCCAGCAGCCGACTAGCGGGGGGGTCCTACAATGAGCAGTTCTTC.

The chain employs TRBV11-2 and TRBJ2-2, with 13 positions matching TRBD2. The germline V gene encodes CDR1 SGHAT and CDR2 FQNNGV. V trimming: 6 bases; J trimming: 1 base; junction bases outside the gene matches: 5. CDR3 length equals 17 residues. The CDR3 sequence is CASSGGTSGVNTGELFF. CDR3 DNA: TGTGCCAGCAGTGGCGGGACTAGCGGGGTGAACACCGGGGAGCTGTTTTTT. Looking up the rest from reference TRBV11-2 and TRBJ2-2 gives the full variable domain: EAGVAQSPRYKIIEKRQSVAFWCNPISGHATLYWYQQILGQGPKLLIQFQNNGVVDDSQLPKDRFSAERLKGVDSTLKIQPAKLEDSAVYLCASSGGTSGVNTGELFFGEGSRLTVL.

As DNA, the CDR3 is TGTGCCATCAGTGATCTAGCGGGGGTAACTACCGGTGGTGAGCAGTTCTTC. This sequence encodes CAISDLAGVTTGGEQFF. The chain joins TRBV10-3 to TRBJ2-1, with TRBD2 matching 10 bases. The trim removed 3 bases at V and 9 bases at J, leaving 14 bases unmatched. This CDR3 is built from 17 residues. Germline lookup yields CDR1 ENHRY and CDR2 SYGVKD.

The rearrangement links TRBV7-9 to TRBJ1-1, with D unresolved. The germline V gene has CDR1 SEHNR and CDR2 FQNEAQ (reference sequence). The ends were cut back, 5 bases at V and 3 bases at J, with 19 bases in the middle. The CDR3 loop spans 16 amino acids. CDR3 residues: CASSRGSTVEDTEAFF. Here the CDR3 DNA reads TGTGCCAGCAGCCGCGGGTCTACAGTTGAGGACACTGAAGCTTTCTTT.

This clone appeared once. The rearrangement uses TRBV27 and TRBJ2-1, with 8 nucleotides matching TRBD2. This CDR3 has 16 residues. Germline V lookup: CDR1 MNHEY, CDR2 SMNVEV (reference sequence). Germline trimming cut 5 bases from V and 1 base from J; bases unmatched to any gene: 7. This CDR3 is CASSTSGGQSYNEQFF. CDR3 in DNA: TGTGCCAGCAGTACAAGCGGGGGTCAATCCTACAATGAGCAGTTCTTC.

V is TRBV2 and J is TRBJ1-6; TRBD1 matches at 8 bases. The trim removed 3 bases at V and 9 bases at J, leaving 7 bases unmatched. The CDR3 is 15 amino acids. Germline V lookup: CDR1 SNHLY, CDR2 FYNNEI. CDR3 coding DNA: TGTGCCAGCAGTGACAGCAGGGGGCAGGGTTCACCCCTCCACTTT. It yields the protein CASSDSRGQGSPLHF.

The J gene is TRBJ1-2, the V gene TRBV5-6; D may be TRBD1 (6 bases). Trimming took 2 bases from V and 12 from J, leaving 11 bases between them. Germline assignment: CDR1 SGHDT and CDR2 YYEEEE. This CDR3 has 11 amino acids. For the CDR3, the DNA is TGTGCCAGCAGCTTCGGACAGTTCAACACCTTC. Translated, it gives CASSFGQFNTF.